This T cell receptor beta chain was sequenced in a study of blood T cell repertoires in COVID-19. The wider study: COVID-19 samples collected from the United States, Italy and Spain covered acute and convalescent phases. Nucleic acid was either cDNA or gDNA, and it came from T cells, B-cell-depleted T cells, or PBMCs.

Authors' data handling: By means of reference gene primer amplification, nucleated cell counts were estimated. TCRdb's copy holds only in-frame clones and misses some; the assay was immunoSEQ multiplex PCR. The V and J calls and clone size were taken over from that table, and D and trimming were inferred from the DNA. The sample carries 100,000 to 150,000 clones, around 87% recorded once. Sequencing used peripheral blood. This clonotype was obtained from a man aged 70-80 years with active COVID-19.

The CDR3 loop reads CAWDPTGSGEQYF. The DNA of the CDR3 is TGTGCCTGGGATCCGACAGGGAGTGGCGAGCAGTACTTC. The gene calls are TRBV30 and TRBJ2-7; 7 bases align to TRBD1. The germline V gene has CDR1 GTSNPN and CDR2 SVGIG (reference sequence). This CDR3 has 13 amino acids. The J segment lost 6 bases and the V segment lost 5 bases, leaving 10 bases of the junction unmatched.